Sequencing of this T cell receptor beta chain was carried out in a study of tumor-infiltrating lymphocytes in localized non-small cell lung cancer. As for the study in general: Resected tumor was paired with non-adjacent uninvolved lung from the same patient.

Sequencing used immunoSEQ multiplex PCR; TCRdb keeps in-frame clones, though not all of them. The sample lists roughly 13,000 clones; roughly 82% were seen once. Concerning this clone: Its antigen is undetermined.

Study-wide results and caveats: TCRbeta sequencing showed higher T cell infiltration in tumors than uninvolved lung. Immunotypes IM1 and IM2 had similar TCR-derived T-cell fractions. Recurrence-free survival showed no association with tumor T-cell fraction.

The receptor's source is a human donor with non-small cell lung cancer. Sequencing was done on a sample of lung tumor tissue.

This CDR3 is CASSASPSRGYGYTF. The DNA for the CDR3 is TGTGCCAGCAGTGCGTCCCCGTCCAGGGGCTATGGCTACACCTTC. The chain recombines TRBV6-1 with TRBJ1-2; D perhaps matches TRBD1 (6 bases). V was trimmed by 4 bases and J by 4 bases, leaving 16 bases between them. The CDR3 length is 15 residues. Germline V gives CDR1 MNHNS, CDR2 SASEGT.